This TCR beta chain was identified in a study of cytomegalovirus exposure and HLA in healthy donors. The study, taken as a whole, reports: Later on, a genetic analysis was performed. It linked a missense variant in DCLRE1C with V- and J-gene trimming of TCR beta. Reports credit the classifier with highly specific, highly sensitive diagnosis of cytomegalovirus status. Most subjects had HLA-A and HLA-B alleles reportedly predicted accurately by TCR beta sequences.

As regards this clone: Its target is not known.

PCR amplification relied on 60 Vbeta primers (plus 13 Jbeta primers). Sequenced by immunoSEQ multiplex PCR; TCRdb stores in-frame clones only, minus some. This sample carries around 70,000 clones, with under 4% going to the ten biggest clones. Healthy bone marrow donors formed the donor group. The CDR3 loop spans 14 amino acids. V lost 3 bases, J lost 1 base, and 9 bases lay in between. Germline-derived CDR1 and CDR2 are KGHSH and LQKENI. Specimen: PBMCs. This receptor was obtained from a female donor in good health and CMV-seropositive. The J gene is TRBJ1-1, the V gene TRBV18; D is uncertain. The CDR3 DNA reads TGTGCCAGCTCACCTAGCCAGTCGAACACTGAAGCTTTCTTT. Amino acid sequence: CASSPSQSNTEAFF.